The present T cell receptor beta chain was sequenced within a study of T-cell reconstitution after alpha-beta-depleted transplantation in children. Molecular barcoding with unique molecular identifiers was used for the TCRbeta library. One entry per CDR3 protein results from TCRdb running MiXCR on the PCR reads. The sample holds around 200,000 distinct CDR3 sequences, about 6.4% seen once. The CDR3 runs to 14 residues. The germline V gene has CDR1 MDHEN and CDR2 SYDVKM. V shed 4 bases, J shed 5 bases, and the junction held 7 bases outside the gene matches. This clonotype was seen at least ten times. This chain links TRBV28 with TRBJ2-7; 8 bases line up with TRBD1. The sample was PBMCs from the stem cell graft donor, taken from the stem cell graft. This clonotype originated in a human donor who donated a stem cell graft to a child with Wiskott-Aldrich syndrome. The CDR3 here is CASSSGTGIHEQYF. CDR3 DNA sequence: TGTGCCAGCAGTTCCGGGACAGGCATTCACGAGCAGTACTTC.